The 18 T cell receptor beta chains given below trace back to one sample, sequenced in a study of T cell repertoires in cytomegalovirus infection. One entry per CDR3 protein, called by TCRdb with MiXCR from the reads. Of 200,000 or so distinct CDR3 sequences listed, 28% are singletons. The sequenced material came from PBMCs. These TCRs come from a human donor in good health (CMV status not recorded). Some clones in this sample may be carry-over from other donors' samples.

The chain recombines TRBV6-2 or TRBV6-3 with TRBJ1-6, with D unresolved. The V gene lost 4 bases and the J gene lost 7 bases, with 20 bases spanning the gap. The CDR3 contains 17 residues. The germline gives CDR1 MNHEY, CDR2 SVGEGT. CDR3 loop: CASSWAHRGQGNSPLHF. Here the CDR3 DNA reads TGTGCCAGCAGTTGGGCCCACAGAGGGCAAGGAAATTCACCCCTCCACTTT.

CDR3 loop: CASSSHSQPQHF. The CDR3 DNA sequence: TGTGCCAGCAGTTCCCACAGTCAGCCCCAGCATTTT. V gene TRBV6-1 combines with J gene TRBJ1-5; D is unresolved. There are 12 residues in the CDR3. Germline CDR1 MNHNS, CDR2 SASEGT. V was pared by 5 bases and J by 6 bases, with 8 bases between.

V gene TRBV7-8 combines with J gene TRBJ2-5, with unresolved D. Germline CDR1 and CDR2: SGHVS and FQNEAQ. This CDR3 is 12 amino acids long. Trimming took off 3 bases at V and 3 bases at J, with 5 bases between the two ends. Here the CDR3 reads CASSLQEETQYF. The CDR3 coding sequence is TGTGCCAGCAGCTTGCAGGAAGAGACCCAGTACTTC.

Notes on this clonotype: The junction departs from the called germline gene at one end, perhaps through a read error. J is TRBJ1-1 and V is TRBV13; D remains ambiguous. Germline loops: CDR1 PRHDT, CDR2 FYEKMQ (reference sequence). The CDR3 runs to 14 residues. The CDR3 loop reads CASSLHGVNTEAFF. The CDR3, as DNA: TGTGCCAGCAGCTTACATGGTGTGAATACTGAAGCTTTCTTT.

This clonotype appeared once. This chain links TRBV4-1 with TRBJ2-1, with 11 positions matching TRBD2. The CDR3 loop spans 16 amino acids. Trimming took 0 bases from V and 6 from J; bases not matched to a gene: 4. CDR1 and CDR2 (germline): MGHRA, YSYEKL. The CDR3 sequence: CASSQERLAGRNEQFF. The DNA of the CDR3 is TGCGCCAGCAGCCAAGAGCGACTAGCGGGGCGCAATGAGCAGTTCTTC.

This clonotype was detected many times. The CDR3 DNA is TGTGCCAGCAGCTTAGTACCGAGAGACACTGAAGCTTTCTTT. Its protein product is CASSLVPRDTEAFF. This chain links TRBV7-2 with TRBJ1-1; D unclear. There are 14 residues in the CDR3. The V gene's germline CDR1 is SGHTA and CDR2 FQGNSA. The germline V and J ends were trimmed by 1 base and 3 bases, with 9 bases remaining between them.

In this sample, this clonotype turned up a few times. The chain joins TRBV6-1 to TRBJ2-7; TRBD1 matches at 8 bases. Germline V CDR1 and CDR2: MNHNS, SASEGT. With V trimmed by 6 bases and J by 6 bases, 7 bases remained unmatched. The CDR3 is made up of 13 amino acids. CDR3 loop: CASRRTGSGEQYF. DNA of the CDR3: TGTGCCAGCAGACGGACAGGGTCTGGCGAGCAGTACTTC.

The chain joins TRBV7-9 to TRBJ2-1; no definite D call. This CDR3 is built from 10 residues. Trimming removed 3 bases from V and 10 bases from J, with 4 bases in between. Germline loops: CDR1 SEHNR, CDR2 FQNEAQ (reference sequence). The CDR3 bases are TGTGCCAGCAGCTTCAACGAGCAGTTCTTC. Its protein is CASSFNEQFF.

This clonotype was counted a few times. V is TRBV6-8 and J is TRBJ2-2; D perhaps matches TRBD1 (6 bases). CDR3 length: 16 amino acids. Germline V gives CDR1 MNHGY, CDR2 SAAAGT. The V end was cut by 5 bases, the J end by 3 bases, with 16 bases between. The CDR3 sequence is CASSPTRAGDTGELFF. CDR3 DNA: TGTGCCAGCAGTCCAACCCGAGCAGGGGACACCGGGGAGCTGTTTTTT.

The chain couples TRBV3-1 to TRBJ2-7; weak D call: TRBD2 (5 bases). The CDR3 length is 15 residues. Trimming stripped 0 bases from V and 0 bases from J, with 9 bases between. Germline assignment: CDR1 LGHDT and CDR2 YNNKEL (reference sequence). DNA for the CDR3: TGTGCCAGCAGCCAAGAGTGGGAGAACTCCTACGAGCAGTACTTC. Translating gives CASSQEWENSYEQYF.

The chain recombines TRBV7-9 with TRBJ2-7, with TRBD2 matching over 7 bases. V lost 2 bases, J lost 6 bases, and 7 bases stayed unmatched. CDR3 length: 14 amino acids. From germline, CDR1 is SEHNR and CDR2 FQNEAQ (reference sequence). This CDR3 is CASSLQWGGGEQYF. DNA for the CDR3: TGTGCCAGCAGCTTACAGTGGGGCGGGGGCGAGCAGTACTTC.

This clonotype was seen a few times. The CDR3 is CASSPLILGGNEQYF. In nucleotides, the CDR3 is TGTGCCAGCAGCCCCCTCATCTTGGGGGGCAACGAGCAGTACTTC. V gene TRBV5-6 combines with J gene TRBJ2-7; perhaps D is TRBD1 or TRBD2 (6 bases each). The ends were cut back, 4 bases at V and 5 bases at J, with 19 bases in the middle. CDR1 is SGHDT and CDR2 is YYEEEE in the germline V gene. The CDR3 spans 15 residues.

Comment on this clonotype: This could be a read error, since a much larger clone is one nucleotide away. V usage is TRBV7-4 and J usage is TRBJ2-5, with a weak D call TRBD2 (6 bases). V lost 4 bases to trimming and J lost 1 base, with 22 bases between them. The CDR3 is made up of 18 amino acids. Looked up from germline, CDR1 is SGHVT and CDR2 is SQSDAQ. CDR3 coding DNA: TGTGCCAGCAGCTCACTCCAGCGGGTTCCCTTCACCCAAGAGACCCAGTACTTC. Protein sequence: CASSSLQRVPFTQETQYF. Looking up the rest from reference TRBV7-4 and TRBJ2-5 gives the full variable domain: GAGVSQSPRYKVAKRGRDVALRCDSISGHVTLYWYRQTLGQGSEVLTYSQSDAQRDKSGRPSGRFSAERPERSVSTLKIQRTEQGDSAVYLCASSSLQRVPFTQETQYFGPGTRLLVL.

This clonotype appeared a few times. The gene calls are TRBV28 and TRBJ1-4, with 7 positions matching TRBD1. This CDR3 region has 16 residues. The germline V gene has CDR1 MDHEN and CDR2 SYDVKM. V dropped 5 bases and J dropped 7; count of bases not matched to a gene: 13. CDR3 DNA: TGTGCCAGCAGTCCGAATGAGCAGGGGGAGGGTGAAAAACTGTTTTTT. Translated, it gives CASSPNEQGEGEKLFF.

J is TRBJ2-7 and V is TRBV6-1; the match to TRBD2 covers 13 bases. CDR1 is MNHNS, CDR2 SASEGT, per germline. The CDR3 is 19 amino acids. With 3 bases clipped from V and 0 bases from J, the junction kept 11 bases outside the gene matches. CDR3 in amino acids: CASSDYAGTSGASSYEQYF. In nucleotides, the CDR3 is TGTGCCAGCAGTGATTACGCCGGGACTAGCGGGGCGAGCTCCTACGAGCAGTACTTC.

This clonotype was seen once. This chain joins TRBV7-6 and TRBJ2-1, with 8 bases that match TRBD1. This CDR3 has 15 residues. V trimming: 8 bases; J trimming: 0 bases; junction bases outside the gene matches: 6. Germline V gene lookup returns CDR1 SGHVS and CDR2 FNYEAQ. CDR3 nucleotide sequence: TGTGCCAGCGGCCCAGGGGGCGTCTCCTACAATGAGCAGTTCTTC. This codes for CASGPGGVSYNEQFF. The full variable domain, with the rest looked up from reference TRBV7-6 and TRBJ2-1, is GAGVSQSPRYKVTKRGQDVALRCDPISGHVSLYWYRQALGQGPEFLTYFNYEAQQDKSGLPNDRFSAERPEGSISTLTIQRTEQRDSAMYRCASGPGGVSYNEQFFGPGTRLTVL.

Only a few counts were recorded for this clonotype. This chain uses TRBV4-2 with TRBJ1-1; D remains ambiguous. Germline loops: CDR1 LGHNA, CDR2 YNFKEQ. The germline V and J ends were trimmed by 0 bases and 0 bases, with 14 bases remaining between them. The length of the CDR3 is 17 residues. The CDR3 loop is CASSQDPVGHMNTEAFF. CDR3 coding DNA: TGTGCCAGCAGCCAAGATCCGGTCGGCCACATGAACACTGAAGCTTTCTTT.

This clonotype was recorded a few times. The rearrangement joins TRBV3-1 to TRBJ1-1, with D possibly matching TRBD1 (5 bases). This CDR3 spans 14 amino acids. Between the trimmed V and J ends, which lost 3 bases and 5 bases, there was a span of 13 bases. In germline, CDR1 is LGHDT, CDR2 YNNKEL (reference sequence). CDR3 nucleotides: TGTGCCAGCAGCCAGTACGGGGCCGGGACTGAAGCTTTCTTT. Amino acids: CASSQYGAGTEAFF.